The 11 T cell receptor beta chains below come from one sample, sequenced in a study of blood T cell repertoires in COVID-19. Assay used: immunoSEQ multiplex PCR; TCRdb lists only in-frame clones, some missing. The sample contains approximately 16,000 clones, around 88% of which appear only once. The sequencing input was peripheral blood. The receptors derive from a human donor in a cohort sampled during active COVID-19.

V is TRBV28 and J is TRBJ2-7; D gene uncertain. The CDR3 runs to 11 residues. Per the germline V gene, CDR1 is MDHEN and CDR2 is SYDVKM. V shed 4 bases and J shed 1 base, with 2 bases lying between them. CDR3 sequence reads: CASSSSYEQYF. The CDR3 DNA is TGTGCCAGCAGTTCATCCTACGAGCAGTACTTC.

This chain uses TRBV19 with TRBJ1-5; 7 bases are a match to TRBD1. Trimming removed 6 bases from V and 0 bases from J; junction bases left unmatched: 8. This CDR3 comprises 16 residues. Germline V lookup: CDR1 LNHDA, CDR2 SQIVND (reference sequence). CDR3 amino acids: CASSQNGQASNQPQHF. The CDR3 region has the DNA TGTGCCAGTAGCCAGAACGGACAGGCTAGCAATCAGCCCCAGCATTTT.

V gene TRBV2 combines with J gene TRBJ2-3, with 9 nucleotides matching TRBD2. CDR1 is SNHLY and CDR2 is FYNNEI in the germline V gene. The CDR3 spans 17 residues. J lost 1 base, V lost 6 bases, and 11 bases had no gene match. The CDR3 nucleotides read TGTGCCAGCAGGAGCGGGGGGTCCCTTCGGGGCACAGATACGCAGTATTTT. This codes for CASRSGGSLRGTDTQYF. Full variable domain (remainder filled in from reference TRBV2 and TRBJ2-3): EPEVTQTPSHQVTQMGQEVILRCVPISNHLYFYWYRQILGQKVEFLVSFYNNEISEKSEIFDDQFSVERPDGSNFTLKIRSTKLEDSAMYFCASRSGGSLRGTDTQYFGPGTRLTVL.

The rearrangement uses TRBV7-2 and TRBJ2-3, with 9 bases fitting TRBD1. Germline CDR1 SGHTA, CDR2 FQGNSA. CDR3 size: 16 residues. V lost 2 bases to trimming and J lost 4 bases; unmatched junction nucleotides: 7. The CDR3 DNA follows: TGTGCCAGCAGCTTAATGGGACAGGGTAGGCCAGATACGCAGTATTTT. Translated: CASSLMGQGRPDTQYF.

This clone was picked up one time. The V gene is TRBV5-1, the J gene TRBJ2-7; the D gene is possibly TRBD2 (6 bases). Germline CDR1 SGHRS, CDR2 YFSETQ. CDR3 size: 14 residues. V gave up 0 bases and J gave up 0 bases, with 7 bases separating them. The CDR3 coding sequence is TGCGCCAGCAGCTTGGGGACTATCTCCTACGAGCAGTACTTC. As protein: CASSLGTISYEQYF.

The sample holds one count of this clone. The V call is TRBV25-1, the J call TRBJ1-5; no clear D gene. The germline gives CDR1 MGHDK, CDR2 SYGVNS. The CDR3 runs 12 residues. The V end was cut by 4 bases, the J end by 2 bases, with 3 bases between. CDR3 in amino acids: CASSGGNQPQHF. The CDR3 region has the DNA TGTGCCAGCAGTGGAGGCAATCAGCCCCAGCATTTT.

The chain recombines TRBV4-2 with TRBJ1-2; D possibly corresponds to TRBD1 (5 bases). This CDR3 is built from 15 residues. Germline V CDR1 and CDR2: LGHNA, YNFKEQ. Trimming took off 4 bases at V and 4 bases at J, with 16 bases between the two ends. The CDR3 DNA is TGTGCCAGCAGCCGCTCCGTGGGGGGAACCTATGGCTACACCTTC. Translation: CASSRSVGGTYGYTF.

This clone occurred once. At one of its ends the junction is not consistent with the germline gene, which may arise from a read error. V usage is TRBV19 and J usage is TRBJ2-1; 16 bases agree with TRBD2. Germline V lookup: CDR1 LNHDA, CDR2 SQIVND (reference sequence). CDR3 length: 14 residues. The CDR3: CASSKGLAGGPDLF. CDR3 sequence (DNA): TGTGCCAGTAGTAAGGGACTAGCGGGGGGGCCGGACCTCTTC.

The rearrangement links TRBV25-1 to TRBJ1-6; TRBD1 matches at 7 bases. V shed 6 bases and J 4 bases; nucleotides not matched to a gene: 6. The CDR3 sequence is 15 residues long. Germline V gives CDR1 MGHDK, CDR2 SYGVNS. The CDR3 loop is CASRAPQGYNSPLHF. The CDR3 DNA reads as TGTGCCAGCAGGGCTCCACAGGGGTATAATTCACCCCTCCACTTT.

The V call is TRBV11-3, the J call TRBJ2-1; 7 bases align to TRBD2. Per the germline V gene, CDR1 is SGHNT and CDR2 is YENEEA. Germline trimming cut 8 bases from V and 4 bases from J; bases unmatched to any gene: 14. This CDR3 comprises 16 residues. DNA for the CDR3: TGTGCCAGCGGGCAGGGAGGGATTTATATGTACAATGAGCAGTTCTTC. Amino acid sequence: CASGQGGIYMYNEQFF.

This sequence joins TRBV5-8 and TRBJ2-7, with D uncertain. V was shortened by 5 bases and J by 4 bases, with 16 bases between the two germline ends. Germline loops: CDR1 SGHTS, CDR2 YDEGEE. The length of the CDR3 is 14 residues. This chain's CDR3 is CASSKQTGEYEQYF. DNA for the CDR3: TGTGCCAGCAGTAAGCAGACCGGAGAATACGAGCAGTACTTC.